The present TCR beta chain was sequenced within a study of T cell clonality in common variable immunodeficiency. Broader study findings: Fewer deletions and N-nucleotide insertions were reportedly seen in common variable immunodeficiency TCR beta sequences. CVID subjects shared fewer TCRbeta clones than healthy controls did.

Method: immunoSEQ multiplex PCR; TCRdb's copy keeps in-frame clones and lacks some. Reported are 15,000 to 20,000 clones, none seen only once; the ten largest carry roughly 12%. This clone occurred many times. Its antigen is unknown. The TCR originated in a human donor with common variable immunodeficiency. The sample consisted of peripheral blood mononuclear cells.

Partial CDR3 DNA: TGTGCCAGCTCATCTATCAGGGAGAGCTCCTACAATGAG. Translated, it gives CASSSIRESSYNE. The entire CDR3 protein reads CASSSIRESSYNEQFF. The chain recombines TRBV18 with TRBJ2-1, with D possibly called TRBD1 or TRBD2 (5 bases each). Coverage ceases 3 residues before the CDR3 finishes, and the germline J gene fills in the end. This CDR3 is 16 amino acids long. Germline-derived CDR1 and CDR2 are KGHSH and LQKENI. V lost 5 bases to trimming and J lost 0 bases, with 14 bases between them.